Presented here are 8 T cell receptor beta chains from one specimen sequenced in a study of blood T cells in healthy people across ages. It was with a sample-barcoded 5' primer and a J-beta primer mix that a second PCR of roughly 7 to 12 cycles was run. TCRdb re-called the 5' RACE reads with MiXCR, one entry per CDR3 protein. The data show approximately 2,000,000 distinct CDR3 sequences, with about two fifths seen just once and around 23% held by the top ten. Sequencing was carried out using blood. These receptors were obtained from a human donor in good health.

J is TRBJ2-7 and V is TRBV30; 7 positions agree with TRBD1. V shed 3 bases, J shed 1 base, and the junction held 6 bases outside the gene matches. The germline gives CDR1 GTSNPN, CDR2 SVGIG (reference sequence). This CDR3 is 14 amino acids long. The CDR3 here is CAWRMRDSSYEQYF. CDR3 DNA sequence: TGTGCCTGGAGAATGAGGGACAGTTCCTACGAGCAGTACTTC.

The chain is built from TRBV13 and TRBJ2-7, with 11 bases that match TRBD1. V lost 5 bases and J lost 4; bases outside the gene matches: 10. The germline CDR1 and CDR2 sequences are PRHDT and FYEKMQ (reference sequence). The CDR3 is 16 residues long. CDR3 bases: TGTGCCAGCAGCCGTTTCCGTGGACAGGGGGCGTACGAGCAGTACTTC. This encodes CASSRFRGQGAYEQYF.

The rearrangement links TRBV12-3 or TRBV12-4 to TRBJ2-5; 7 positions match TRBD1. V was clipped by 5 bases and J by 2 bases; unmatched bases: 5. The CDR3 is made up of 14 amino acids. The CDR3 sequence: CASSKQGLQETQYF. In nucleotides, the CDR3 is TGTGCCAGCAGTAAACAGGGGCTTCAAGAGACCCAGTACTTC.

The chain uses TRBV5-5 and TRBJ1-5; D possibly corresponds to TRBD1 (6 bases). V dropped 3 bases and J dropped 6 bases, with 16 bases sitting between them. In germline, CDR1 is SGHKS, CDR2 YYEKEE (reference sequence). CDR3 length equals 15 residues. The CDR3 loop is CASSSGAQLSQPQHF. In nucleotides, the CDR3 is TGTGCCAGCAGCTCAGGGGCCCAACTCAGTCAGCCCCAGCATTTT.

Turning to this clonotype: A much larger clone is a single base away; this may be a read error. The genes are TRBV28 and TRBJ2-4, with D unclear. Germline values: CDR1 MDHEN, CDR2 SYDVKM. V was cut by 5 bases and J by 13 bases, with 9 bases left in between. The CDR3 is made up of 10 amino acids. CDR3 amino acids: CASSDNEQYF. CDR3 coding DNA: TGTGCCAGCAGTGACAATGAGCAGTACTTC.

The rearrangement links TRBV28 to TRBJ2-3; tentatively, D is TRBD1 (7 bases). Trimming stripped 8 bases from V and 5 bases from J, with 17 bases between. This CDR3 contains 14 residues. CDR1 and CDR2 from the germline V gene are MDHEN and SYDVKM. The CDR3 loop reads CASANRRGQDTQYF. For the CDR3, the DNA is TGTGCCAGCGCCAACAGGAGGGGGCAAGATACGCAGTATTTT. The full variable domain, with the rest looked up from reference TRBV28 and TRBJ2-3, is DVKVTQSSRYLVKRTGEKVFLECVQDMDHENMFWYRQDPGLGLRLIYFSYDVKMKEKGDIPEGYSVSREKKERFSLILESASTNQTSMYLCASANRRGQDTQYFGPGTRLTVL.

The rearrangement joins TRBV7-2 to TRBJ2-4; the D gene is possibly TRBD1 (6 bases). The J call is doubtful: the DNA matches TRBJ2-7 better. The CDR3 contains 16 residues. CDR1 is SGHTA and CDR2 is FQGNSA in the germline V gene. CDR3: CASSAHTQTGNYEQYF. CDR3 nucleotides: TGTGCCAGCAGCGCCCATACCCAGACAGGAAACTACGAGCAGTACTTC.

The chain is built from TRBV7-3 and TRBJ2-1; D might be TRBD1 (5 bases). The V end lost 2 bases, the J end lost 8 bases, and 16 bases lay between the germline ends. The CDR3 extends over 15 amino acids. Germline CDR1 is SGHTA and CDR2 is FQGTGA. The chain's CDR3 is CASSLSPYQGDEQFF. The CDR3 nucleotides read TGTGCCAGCAGCTTATCCCCCTACCAAGGGGATGAGCAGTTCTTC. Full variable domain (rest looked up from reference TRBV7-3 and TRBJ2-1): GAGVSQTPSNKVTEKGKYVELRCDPISGHTALYWYRQSLGQGPEFLIYFQGTGAADDSGLPNDRFFAVRPEGSVSTLKIQRTERGDSAVYLCASSLSPYQGDEQFFGPGTRLTVL.